These T cell receptor beta chains were read from a single sample in a study of CD8 T cells in ankylosing spondylitis. One entry per CDR3 protein results from TCRdb running MiXCR on the 5' RACE reads. The sample carries 750,000 to 850,000 distinct CDR3 sequences, 12% recorded once. Sequencing was carried out using blood, either unsorted or a sorted T cell fraction (not recorded which). The origin of the receptors is a male donor with ankylosing spondylitis. Both conserved end residues are part of each CDR3. The D gene is left open where the match is weak. Expanded clones are given a class, and other clones once, few, many or no size at all.

abundance	v_gene	j_gene	d_gene	CDR3aa	CDR3nt
many	TRBV12-3/TRBV12-4	TRBJ1-2	.	CASSLTGNYGYTF	TGTGCCAGCAGTTTAACAGGGAACTATGGCTACACCTTC
.	TRBV7-3	TRBJ1-1	TRBD1	CASSLQGVRGEAFF	TGTGCCAGCAGCCTCCAGGGGGTTCGGGGTGAAGCTTTCTTT
.	TRBV29-1	TRBJ2-5	TRBD1	CSVGLGQGALGTQYF	TGCAGCGTTGGGTTAGGACAGGGGGCCTTGGGGACCCAGTACTTC
few	TRBV30	TRBJ1-5	.	CAWSVAGNQPQHF	TGTGCCTGGAGTGTAGCTGGCAATCAGCCCCAGCATTTT
few	TRBV7-2	TRBJ2-1	TRBD2	CASSLSLGRNEQFF	TGTGCCAGCAGCTTATCTCTCGGGAGGAATGAGCAGTTCTTC
.	TRBV30	TRBJ2-5	.	CAWSYNSNQETQYF	TGTGCCTGGAGTTATAATAGCAACCAAGAGACCCAGTACTTC
many	TRBV12-3/TRBV12-4	TRBJ2-2	.	CASRVLGGELFF	TGTGCCAGCAGGGTGTTAGGCGGGGAGCTGTTTTTT
few	TRBV30	TRBJ2-3	TRBD2	CAWSAPAGVTSDTQYF	TGTGCCTGGAGCGCCCCAGCGGGAGTTACGTCGGATACGCAGTATTTT
.	TRBV7-9	TRBJ2-2	.	CASSLNSVTNTGELFF	TGTGCCAGCAGCCTGAATAGCGTCACGAACACCGGGGAGCTGTTTTTT
few	TRBV12-5	TRBJ2-1	.	CASGPGQSSYNEQFF	TGTGCTAGTGGCCCCGGACAGAGCTCCTACAATGAGCAGTTCTTC
few	TRBV11-3	TRBJ2-3	.	CASSQEAMSDTQYF	TGTGCCAGCAGCCAGGAAGCGATGTCAGATACGCAGTATTTT
many	TRBV18	TRBJ1-6	.	CASSPQDTDSPLHF	TGTGCCAGCTCACCACAGGACACGGATTCACCCCTCCACTTT
.	TRBV18	TRBJ2-1	.	CASSPRIADNEQFF	TGTGCCAGCTCACCTCGAATAGCGGACAATGAGCAGTTCTTC
.	TRBV4-2	TRBJ2-7	TRBD1	CASSLWTGAEEQYF	TGTGCCAGCAGCTTATGGACAGGGGCGGAGGAGCAGTACTTC
.	TRBV6-2/TRBV6-3	TRBJ2-3	.	CASSAEGSAADTQYF	TGTGCCAGCAGTGCTGAGGGGTCCGCGGCAGATACGCAGTATTTT
.	TRBV2	TRBJ2-1	.	CASRERAAYNEQFF	TGTGCCAGCAGGGAAAGGGCAGCCTACAATGAGCAGTTCTTC
many	TRBV29-1	TRBJ1-1	.	CSVARAGGNTEAFF	TGCAGCGTTGCCCGGGCCGGGGGGAACACTGAAGCTTTCTTT
few	TRBV11-2	TRBJ2-7	.	CASTPGIDAYEQYF	TGTGCCAGCACCCCGGGGATCGATGCCTACGAGCAGTACTTC
many	TRBV4-3	TRBJ2-5	.	CASSQEDYSTQYF	TGCGCCAGCAGCCAAGAGGATTACTCGACCCAGTACTTC
few	TRBV6-5	TRBJ2-7	.	CASSSDRPNYEQYF	TGTGCCAGCAGTTCCGACCGGCCCAACTACGAGCAGTACTTC
.	TRBV20-1	TRBJ2-1	.	CSARDRIGVDEQFF	TGCAGTGCTAGAGATAGGATAGGGGTGGATGAGCAGTTCTTC
many	TRBV4-2	TRBJ1-1	.	CASSQEGSNTEAFF	TGTGCCAGCAGCCAAGAAGGTTCGAACACTGAAGCTTTCTTT
few	TRBV20-1	TRBJ2-1	.	CSARDGSSSYNEQFF	TGCAGTGCTAGAGACGGCTCTAGCTCCTACAATGAGCAGTTCTTC
many	TRBV7-2	TRBJ2-5	TRBD1	CASSLRQGAETQYF	TGTGCCAGCAGTTTGAGACAGGGGGCTGAGACCCAGTACTTC
few	TRBV10-3	TRBJ1-1	.	CAIMPQGLMNTEAFF	TGTGCCATCATGCCGCAGGGACTCATGAACACTGAAGCTTTCTTT
.	TRBV11-2	TRBJ1-1	.	CASSYAYQTPMKAFF	TGTGCCAGCAGCTACGCCTACCAGACACCCATGAAAGCTTTCTTT
many	TRBV29-1	TRBJ2-2	TRBD1	CSAPQGITGELFF	TGCAGCGCTCCACAGGGGATCACCGGGGAGCTGTTTTTT
.	TRBV5-1	TRBJ1-2	TRBD1	CASSRDRLYGYTF	TGCGCCAGCAGCCGGGACAGACTCTATGGCTACACCTTC
many	TRBV7-9	TRBJ2-7	TRBD2	CASRPKVGLAGDHEQYF	TGTGCCAGCAGACCTAAGGTGGGACTAGCGGGAGACCACGAGCAGTACTTC
.	TRBV6-1	TRBJ2-7	.	CASRLGTPAYEQYF	TGTGCCAGCAGACTGGGGACTCCCGCCTACGAGCAGTACTTC
few	TRBV11-1	TRBJ2-3	TRBD2	CASSSKRRWTSGGTDTQYF	TGTGCCAGCAGCTCAAAACGGCGCTGGACTAGCGGAGGCACAGATACGCAGTATTTT